Sequencing of this T cell receptor (beta chain) was carried out in a study of blood T cell repertoires in COVID-19 (dated by TCRdb to the early 2020s). For context, the study as a whole: Samples from collaborators originated in the United States, Italy and Spain and spanned both the acute and convalescent phases of COVID-19. The sample metadata nearly always contained a de-identified subject ID, COVID-19 status, age in years and sex. The samples were drawn from two sources: the first 160 participants of the ongoing ImmuneRACE study, and 1,000 to 1,500 subjects contributed by 6 global collaborators. Subjects who had been exposed to COVID-19, were actively infected with it, or had recovered from it provided the deeply sampled blood TCRbeta repertoires that made up the dataset. The prospective study material was composed of cDNA or gDNA derived from T cells, B-cell-depleted T cells, or PBMCs. The repertoires were released in a freely available public database intended as a resource for research on the immune response to SARS-CoV-2. HLA class I and class II types, where available, came from metadata supplied by the sample provider rather than from assay-based typing.

From V the trimming removes 4 bases and from J it removes 5 bases, while the gene matches leave 9 bases of the junction unaccounted for. Sequences SGHAT (CDR1) and FQNNGV (CDR2) are obtained from the germline V gene. Counted from cysteine to phenylalanine, this CDR3 has 15 amino acids. Just the 45-base CDR3 DNA is kept, in frame starting at base 1. The collaborating institutions used their own protocols to collect whole blood in K2EDTA tubes. For TCRbeta analysis, collaborators shipped samples as frozen whole blood, isolated PBMCs, or DNA extracted from either of those sample types. TCRbeta CDR3 regions were amplified from genomic DNA using the immunoSEQ Assay, a bias-controlled multiplex PCR. The paper's processing steps were these. Within the assay, amplification of reference gene primers was used to estimate how many nucleated cells each sample contained. Sequence reads were collapsed and filtered to measure the absolute abundance of every unique TCRbeta CDR3 rearrangement. Productive Simpson clonality was computed per sample as the square root of Simpson's diversity index over productive rearrangements. In TCRdb, the immuneACCESS table is reduced to in-frame sequences with V and J assigned. These tables do not hold every clone; where another copy was compared, an unresolved V gene accounts for under half, and the others remain unexplained. V and J calls and clone size are given by that table; D and trimming were obtained from the DNA. The sample table contains more than 55,000 clones; only one count was recorded for about 77% of them. Of the sample, less than 25% falls within the top ten clones.

Notes on this clone: Its recognized antigen is unknown. No qualities accompany the bases; no much larger clone lies one base away.

Study-wide findings and limitations: Clinical and demographic metadata were provided uncurated, with the amount varying by source and participant.

The receptor's source is a man of 80 years or more with active or convalescent COVID-19. Sample: peripheral blood. In this chain, TRBV11-2 is recombined with TRBJ2-7, with 9 bases matching TRBD2. The CDR3 region has the sequence CASSSGTSWGNEQYF. DNA sequence: TGTGCCAGCAGCTCTGGGACTAGCTGGGGGAACGAGCAGTACTTC. The full variable domain, with segments outside the CDR3 supplied by the reference TRBV11-2 and TRBJ2-7 proteins, appears as EAGVAQSPRYKIIEKRQSVAFWCNPISGHATLYWYQQILGQGPKLLIQFQNNGVVDDSQLPKDRFSAERLKGVDSTLKIQPAKLEDSAVYLCASSSGTSWGNEQYFGPGTRLTVT.